This T cell receptor (beta chain) was identified during a study of shared clonotypes between healthy human individuals. Overall study context: Contributing individuals were a couple of females and a few males aged 18 to 49.

Method: immunoSEQ multiplex PCR; TCRdb's copy keeps in-frame clones and lacks some. The sample carries millions of clones, over 85% recorded once. The CDR3 is 14 amino acids. Per the germline V gene, CDR1 is GTSNPN and CDR2 is SVGIG (reference sequence). Trimming removed 3 bases from V and 6 bases from J, with 15 bases in between. This clonotype was sampled from a man aged 18 to 35 in good health. The V call is TRBV30, the J call TRBJ2-1; D possibly corresponds to TRBD1 (5 bases). Sequences were obtained from naive CD4+ T cells sorted from blood. The subset denotes: CD45RA+ positively selected. The CDR3 region has the DNA TGTGCCTGGAGCCGCAGGGATCCGGGCAATGAGCAGTTCTTC. This translates into CAWSRRDPGNEQFF. Using reference TRBV30 and TRBJ2-1 for the parts outside the CDR3, the full variable domain is SQTIHQWPATLVQPVGSPLSLECTVEGTSNPNLYWYRQAAGRGLQLLFYSVGIGQISSEVPQNLSASRPQDRQFILSSKKLLLSDSGFYLCAWSRRDPGNEQFFGPGTRLTVL.